This is a list of T cell receptor beta chains from one sample in a study of chemoradiotherapy in HPV16-positive cancers. Clones were read by immunoSEQ multiplex PCR, and TCRdb kept only the in-frame ones, dropping some. The sample lists several thousand clones; approximately 95% were seen once. The sample consisted of tumor tissue, taken from a patient who underwent chemoradiotherapy. Every receptor here comes from a human donor with HPV-associated anogenital cancer. Each CDR3 is given with its conserved first and last residue. The order of the fields is CDR3 length, clone size, V gene, D gene, J gene, CDR3 DNA, CDR3 protein. The D gene is left open where the match is weak. Size is stated for part of the rows, as once, few or many counts, or as a class when the clone is expanded.

cdr3_length: 16; clone_size: NA; v_call: TRBV9; d_call: NA; j_call: TRBJ2-6; cdr3_nt: TGTGCCAGCAGCGTAGAGCGGTTCTCTGGGGCCAACGTCCTGACTTTC; cdr3_aa: CASSVERFSGANVLTF
cdr3_length: 14; clone_size: NA; v_call: TRBV30; d_call: NA; j_call: TRBJ1-3; cdr3_nt: TGTGCCTGGAGTGTATGGTCCAGTGGAAACACCATATATTTT; cdr3_aa: CAWSVWSSGNTIYF
cdr3_length: 12; clone_size: NA; v_call: TRBV7-2; d_call: TRBD1; j_call: TRBJ2-3; cdr3_nt: TGTGCCAGCAGCCTTCGCGGACAGGGACAGTATTTT; cdr3_aa: CASSLRGQGQYF
cdr3_length: 14; clone_size: NA; v_call: TRBV11-2; d_call: NA; j_call: TRBJ2-7; cdr3_nt: TGTGCCAGCAGCCCGGGAACCCTCTTGTGGGAGCAGTACTTC; cdr3_aa: CASSPGTLLWEQYF
cdr3_length: 17; clone_size: NA; v_call: TRBV11-3; d_call: NA; j_call: TRBJ2-2; cdr3_nt: TGTGCCAGCAGCTTAGGAGAGACAAGCTGGGACACCGGGGAGCTGTTTTTT; cdr3_aa: CASSLGETSWDTGELFF
cdr3_length: 12; clone_size: few; v_call: TRBV19; d_call: NA; j_call: TRBJ1-1; cdr3_nt: TGTGCCAGTAGTTCCCGCCTCAATGAAGCTTTCTTT; cdr3_aa: CASSSRLNEAFF
cdr3_length: 16; clone_size: NA; v_call: TRBV2; d_call: TRBD2; j_call: TRBJ2-1; cdr3_nt: TGTGCCAGCAGCCGGACTAGCGGGGGGGGTGACAATGAGCAGTTCTTC; cdr3_aa: CASSRTSGGGDNEQFF
cdr3_length: 15; clone_size: once; v_call: TRBV18; d_call: NA; j_call: TRBJ1-2; cdr3_nt: TGTGCCAGCTCACCAGAGGGCCGGATGGACTATGGCTACACCTTC; cdr3_aa: CASSPEGRMDYGYTF
cdr3_length: 15; clone_size: NA; v_call: TRBV12-5; d_call: NA; j_call: TRBJ1-2; cdr3_nt: TGTGCTAGTGGCCTTTCCCTCTTTGGGGCACATGGCTACACCTTC; cdr3_aa: CASGLSLFGAHGYTF
cdr3_length: 12; clone_size: NA; v_call: TRBV29-1; d_call: TRBD2; j_call: TRBJ2-7; cdr3_nt: TGCAGCGTTGGGGAGGGGAACTACGAGCAGTACTTC; cdr3_aa: CSVGEGNYEQYF
cdr3_length: 12; clone_size: NA; v_call: TRBV19; d_call: NA; j_call: TRBJ1-3; cdr3_nt: TGTGCCAGTAGGACCGTAGGAAACACCATATATTTT; cdr3_aa: CASRTVGNTIYF